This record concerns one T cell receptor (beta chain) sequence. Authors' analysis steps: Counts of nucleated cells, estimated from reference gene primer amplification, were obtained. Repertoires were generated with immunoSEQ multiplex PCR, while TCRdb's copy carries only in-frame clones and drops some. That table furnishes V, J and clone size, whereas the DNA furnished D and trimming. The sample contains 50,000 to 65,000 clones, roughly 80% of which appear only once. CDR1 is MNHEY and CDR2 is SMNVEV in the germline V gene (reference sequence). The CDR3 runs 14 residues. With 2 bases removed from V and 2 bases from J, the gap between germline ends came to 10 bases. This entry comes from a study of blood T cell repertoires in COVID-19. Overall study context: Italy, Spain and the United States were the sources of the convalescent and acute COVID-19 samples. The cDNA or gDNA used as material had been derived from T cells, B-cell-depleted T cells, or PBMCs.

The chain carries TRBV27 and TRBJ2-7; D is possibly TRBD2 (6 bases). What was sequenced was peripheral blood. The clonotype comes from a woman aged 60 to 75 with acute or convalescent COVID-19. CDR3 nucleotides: TGTGCCAGCAGTTTAAAGCGGGCCGCCTACGAGCAGTACTTC. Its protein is CASSLKRAAYEQYF.